Below are 23 T cell receptor beta chains sequenced from a single sample in a study of blood T cell repertoires in COVID-19. Using immunoSEQ multiplex PCR, the repertoire was profiled, and TCRdb retains in-frame clones only, with some absent. Altogether 240,000 or so clones are present, under 85% being singletons, with the ten largest covering approximately 1.8%. Sequenced input: peripheral blood. These receptor sequences come from a man aged 30-40 years who had recovered from COVID-19.

The chain couples TRBV28 to TRBJ2-2; a possible D gene is TRBD1 (5 bases). The CDR3 is 15 amino acids. V lost 4 bases, J lost 6 bases, and 15 bases lay in between. Per the germline V gene, CDR1 is MDHEN and CDR2 is SYDVKM. The CDR3 spells CASSSSQGIPGELFF. The DNA for the CDR3 is TGTGCCAGCAGTTCCTCGCAGGGTATTCCCGGGGAGCTGTTTTTT.

The chain links TRBV7-8 to TRBJ2-1; TRBD1 matches 7 bases. V lost 5 bases, J lost 4 bases, and 2 bases stayed unmatched. Germline values: CDR1 SGHVS, CDR2 FQNEAQ. The CDR3 contains 13 residues. CDR3 nucleotide sequence: TGTGCCAGCAGCGACAGGGAGTACAATGAGCAGTTCTTC. It is translated as CASSDREYNEQFF.

J is TRBJ2-7 and V is TRBV28, with 10 bases matching TRBD1. The CDR3 extends over 16 amino acids. Germline V gene lookup returns CDR1 MDHEN and CDR2 SYDVKM. V gave up 6 bases and J gave up 1 base; unmatched junction bases: 9. For the CDR3, the DNA is TGTGCCAGCAGGCGCGGGGACAGGGGAATTTCCTACGAGCAGTACGTC. Its protein is CASRRGDRGISYEQYV.

J is TRBJ1-2 and V is TRBV12-3 or TRBV12-4; 7 bases align to TRBD1. Losses at the gene ends were 5 bases for V and 10 bases for J; bases not matched to a gene: 7. The CDR3 loop spans 12 amino acids. CDR3 sequence reads: CASSLARGTYTF. The CDR3 DNA is TGTGCCAGCAGTCTTGCCAGGGGGACCTACACCTTC.

The gene calls are TRBV2 and TRBJ2-7, with TRBD2 as a possible D gene (6 bases). The CDR3 is 15 amino acids. V dropped 7 bases and J dropped 1 base, with 17 bases sitting between them. Germline V gene sequence: CDR1 SNHLY, CDR2 FYNNEI. The CDR3 reads CASTTFRGTSYEQYF. In nucleotides, the CDR3 is TGTGCCAGCACCACTTTTCGTGGGACTTCCTACGAGCAGTACTTC. The full variable domain, rest sourced from reference TRBV2 and TRBJ2-7, is EPEVTQTPSHQVTQMGQEVILRCVPISNHLYFYWYRQILGQKVEFLVSFYNNEISEKSEIFDDQFSVERPDGSNFTLKIRSTKLEDSAMYFCASTTFRGTSYEQYFGPGTRLTVT.

This clone was counted once. The chain employs TRBV7-8 and TRBJ1-4; perhaps TRBD1 as D (5 bases). The CDR3 loop spans 15 amino acids. The ends were cut back, 4 bases at V and 4 bases at J, with 13 bases in the middle. Germline V gene data show CDR1 as SGHVS and CDR2 as FQNEAQ. The CDR3: CASSSGIGGNEKLFF. Written as DNA, the CDR3 is TGTGCCAGCAGCTCCGGGATCGGGGGTAATGAAAAACTGTTTTTT.

The rearrangement links TRBV5-8 to TRBJ2-5; D possibly corresponds to TRBD2 (7 bases). V was trimmed by 5 bases and J by 5 bases, leaving 19 bases between them. The CDR3 extends over 15 amino acids. Germline values: CDR1 SGHTS, CDR2 YDEGEE. The CDR3 here is CASSLSGGAGETQYF. CDR3 nucleotides: TGTGCCAGCAGTTTGTCGGGGGGCGCGGGGGAGACCCAGTACTTC.

The chain employs TRBV19 and TRBJ1-2, with D possibly TRBD1 on 5 matching bases. This CDR3 spans 14 amino acids. The V end lost 7 bases, the J end lost 5 bases, and 17 bases lay between the germline ends. The germline V gene encodes CDR1 LNHDA and CDR2 SQIVND (reference sequence). The CDR3 DNA sequence: TGTGCCAGTAAAAGGGAAACGGGGGAGTATGGCTACACCTTC. Encoded protein: CASKRETGEYGYTF. Full variable domain (missing parts from reference TRBV19 and TRBJ1-2): DGGITQSPKYLFRKEGQNVTLSCEQNLNHDAMYWYRQDPGQGLRLIYYSQIVNDFQKGDIAEGYSVSREKKESFPLTVTSAQKNPTAFYLCASKRETGEYGYTFGSGTRLTVV.

The chain joins TRBV29-1 to TRBJ2-2, with D possibly being TRBD1 (7 bases). The CDR3 consists of 13 residues. Per the germline V gene, CDR1 is SQVTM and CDR2 is ANQGSEA. The V end was cut by 7 bases, the J end by 3 bases, with 12 bases between. The CDR3 coding sequence is TGCAGCGGGGGGGACAGACACACCGGGGAGCTGTTTTTT. Its protein is CSGGDRHTGELFF.

The chain carries TRBV7-9 and TRBJ1-6; D possibly corresponds to TRBD1 (6 bases). The CDR3 length is 16 residues. Germline V gives CDR1 SEHNR, CDR2 FQNEAQ (reference sequence). Trimming removed 0 bases at V and 7 bases at J, with 13 bases between. DNA of the CDR3: TGTGCCAGCAGCTTAGCGGTCGGGGGGCACAATTCACCCCTCCACTTT. It is translated as CASSLAVGGHNSPLHF.

The rearrangement links TRBV6-1 to TRBJ2-1; D gene uncertain. The length of the CDR3 is 13 residues. With 6 bases removed from V and 5 bases from J, the gap between germline ends came to 11 bases. Germline-derived CDR1 and CDR2 are MNHNS and SASEGT. CDR3: CASRAGLNNEQFF. The CDR3 nucleotides are TGTGCCAGCAGGGCAGGTCTCAACAATGAGCAGTTCTTC.

This chain uses TRBV6-5 with TRBJ2-3; D remains unclear. Germline CDR1 reads MNHEY; CDR2 reads SVGAGI. The V end lost 6 bases, the J end lost 9 bases, and 10 bases lay between the germline ends. CDR3 length: 11 residues. The CDR3 spells CASRDGSTQYF. The DNA of the CDR3 is TGTGCCAGCAGGGATGGTAGCACGCAGTATTTT.

The chain employs TRBV19 and TRBJ2-1; 12 bases match TRBD2. The germline gives CDR1 LNHDA, CDR2 SQIVND (reference sequence). The CDR3 sequence is 17 residues long. V shed 0 bases, J shed 9 bases, and the junction held 9 bases outside the gene matches. The CDR3 DNA follows: TGTGCCAGTAGTATAGAAGTCCCTAGCGGGGGGGCGGGTGAGCAGTTCTTC. It is translated as CASSIEVPSGGAGEQFF.

The chain couples TRBV2 to TRBJ2-2; no clear D. CDR3 length: 13 amino acids. Trimming took 4 bases from V and 5 from J, leaving 8 bases between them. Germline V gene sequence: CDR1 SNHLY, CDR2 FYNNEI. This chain's CDR3 is CASSVWRTGELFF. DNA for the CDR3: TGTGCCAGCAGTGTTTGGAGAACCGGGGAGCTGTTTTTT.

The V gene is TRBV19, the J gene TRBJ2-7; TRBD2 might be the D (6 bases). This CDR3 comprises 14 residues. Germline CDR1 reads LNHDA; CDR2 reads SQIVND (reference sequence). V was clipped by 1 base and J by 3 bases, with 10 bases between them. This CDR3 reads CASSIGLASYEQYF. The CDR3 nucleotides read TGTGCCAGTAGTATAGGGCTAGCGAGCTACGAGCAGTACTTC.

This clone was seen just once. The chain couples TRBV9 to TRBJ2-5, with TRBD2 matching over 12 bases. Germline V lookup: CDR1 SGDLS, CDR2 YYNGEE. The CDR3 loop spans 16 amino acids. The junction had 9 bases not matched to a gene; V was cut back by 4 bases and J by 5 bases. CDR3 bases: TGTGCCAGCAGCCCTAGAGGACTAGCGGGGCTGGAGACCCAGTACTTC. This gives the protein CASSPRGLAGLETQYF.

The chain recombines TRBV3-1 (or the pseudogene TRBV3-2) with TRBJ1-1; possibly TRBD1 for D (6 bases). The CDR3 is 15 amino acids. Germline V gene data show CDR1 as LGHDT and CDR2 as YNNKEL (reference sequence). Trimming removed 2 bases from V and 9 bases from J, with 19 bases in between. CDR3 region: CASSQFRQAETQAFF. CDR3 coding DNA: TGTGCCAGCAGCCAATTCCGACAGGCAGAGACCCAAGCTTTCTTT.

This rearrangement joins TRBV5-8 to TRBJ2-1; D not certain. Germline loops: CDR1 SGHTS, CDR2 YDEGEE. V lost 4 bases and J 6 bases, leaving 14 bases between the germline ends. The CDR3 loop spans 14 amino acids. Here the CDR3 reads CASSPRITVNEQFF. The CDR3 coding sequence is TGTGCCAGCAGCCCCCGCATAACGGTCAATGAGCAGTTCTTC.

This clone was counted a few times. V is TRBV5-5 and J is TRBJ2-1; 7 nucleotides agree with TRBD2. The J segment lost 2 bases and the V segment lost 4 bases, leaving 0 bases of the junction unmatched. Germline CDR1 and CDR2: SGHKS and YYEKEE (reference sequence). The CDR3 consists of 13 residues. The CDR3 coding sequence is TGTGCCAGCAGCGGGGGGGCCTACAATGAGCAGTTCTTC. This sequence encodes CASSGGAYNEQFF.

This clone has only one observation. The CDR3 here is CARQVILDYGYTF. CDR3 bases: TGTGCCAGACAAGTGATTCTGGACTATGGCTACACCTTC. The chain joins TRBV2 to TRBJ1-2; the D is unclear. This CDR3 has 13 amino acids. CDR1 is SNHLY and CDR2 is FYNNEI in the germline V gene. The ends were cut back, 9 bases at V and 3 bases at J, with 14 bases in the middle.

This chain uses TRBV18 with TRBJ1-1; maybe TRBD1 (6 bases). CDR1 KGHSH and CDR2 LQKENI come from the germline V gene. CDR3 size: 11 residues. V was shortened by 11 bases and J by 4 bases, with 11 bases between the two germline ends. This CDR3 is CAGRGGTEAFF. As DNA, the CDR3 is TGTGCCGGAAGAGGGGGCACTGAAGCTTTCTTT.

The chain has TRBV19 and TRBJ1-2; D unresolved. The CDR3 is made up of 15 amino acids. Between the trimmed V and J ends, which lost 4 bases and 2 bases, there was a span of 14 bases. From germline, CDR1 is LNHDA and CDR2 SQIVND (reference sequence). This CDR3 is CASSTGTVINYGYTF. For the CDR3, the DNA is TGTGCCAGTAGTACCGGAACAGTAATAAACTATGGCTACACCTTC.

The CDR3 coding sequence is TGTGCCACCGGGGGGGGGTATGACACTGAAGCTTTCTTT. Translated: CATGGGYDTEAFF. V gene TRBV12-3 or TRBV12-4 combines with J gene TRBJ1-1; D is possibly TRBD1 (5 bases). Trimming pared 10 bases from V and 3 bases from J, leaving 15 bases between. This CDR3 region has 13 residues.